This T cell receptor beta chain was captured by sequencing in a study of Ad26.COV2.S vaccination and SARS-CoV-2 variants. Study in general: Dosing was one shot or two shots 56 days apart.

V was trimmed by 5 bases and J by 5 bases, leaving 19 bases between them. This CDR3 spans 15 amino acids. CDR1 and CDR2 from the germline V gene are SGHVS and FQNEAQ. Regarding this clone: Its antigen is not identified.

Using immunoSEQ multiplex PCR, the repertoire was profiled, and TCRdb retains in-frame clones only, with some absent. Of about 480,000 clones listed, around 90% are singletons. Study-level findings and limits: While placebo recipients had lower spike-specific TCR breadth, vaccine recipients had more. Once vaccination had occurred, spike-specific CD8+ and CD4+ T cell responses reportedly showed substantial breadth.

Specified treatment: roughly 18 received Ad26.COV2.S at low or high dose, single or two shots; about five received placebo; per-sample allocation not given. Samples analyzed were those drawn on day 63 after the first vaccine or placebo injection. Whoever gave the sample was an adult aged 18-55 years in Boston. This rearrangement joins TRBV7-8 to TRBJ2-7; D is perhaps TRBD1 (5 bases). The source of this sequence is a person between 18 and 59 years old who received the Ad26.COV2.S COVID-19 vaccine or a placebo. The input for sequencing was peripheral blood, taken in a trial of Ad26.COV2.S vaccine versus placebo. Here the CDR3 DNA reads TGTGCCAGCAGCGCCCTCCTAGGGGCACCTCACGAGCAGTACTTC. Protein: CASSALLGAPHEQYF. The entire variable domain, with the rest obtained from reference TRBV7-8 and TRBJ2-7, is as follows: GAGVSQSPRYKVAKRGQDVALRCDPISGHVSLFWYQQALGQGPEFLTYFQNEAQLDKSGLPSDRFFAERPEGSVSTLKIQRTQQEDSAVYLCASSALLGAPHEQYFGPGTRLTVT.